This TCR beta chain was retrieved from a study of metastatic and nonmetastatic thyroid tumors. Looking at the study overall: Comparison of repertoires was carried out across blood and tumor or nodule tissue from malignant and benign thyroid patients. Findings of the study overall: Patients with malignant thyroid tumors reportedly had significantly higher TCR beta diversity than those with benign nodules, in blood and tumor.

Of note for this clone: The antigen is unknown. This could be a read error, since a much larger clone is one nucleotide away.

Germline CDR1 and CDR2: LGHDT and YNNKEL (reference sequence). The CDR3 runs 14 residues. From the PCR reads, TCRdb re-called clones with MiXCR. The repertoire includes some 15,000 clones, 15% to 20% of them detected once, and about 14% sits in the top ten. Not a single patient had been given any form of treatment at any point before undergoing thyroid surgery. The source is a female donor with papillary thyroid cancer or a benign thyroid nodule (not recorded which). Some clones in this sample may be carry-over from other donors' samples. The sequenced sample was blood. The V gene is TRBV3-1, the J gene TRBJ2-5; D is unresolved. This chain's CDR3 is CASTQEAVRETQYF. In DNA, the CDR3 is TGTGCCAGCACCCAAGAAGCTGTTCGAGAGACCCAGTACTTC.